The subject of this entry is one TCR beta chain. This entry comes from a study of blood T cell repertoires in COVID-19. Study-level background: Italy, Spain and the United States were the sources of the convalescent and acute COVID-19 samples. T cells, B-cell-depleted T cells, or PBMCs provided the cDNA or gDNA that served as material.

There are 15 residues in the CDR3. V lost 3 bases and J lost 8; bases outside the gene matches: 8. CDR1 and CDR2 (germline): SGHAT, FQNNGV. Original data processing: The authors estimated nucleated cell counts from reference gene primer amplification. TCRdb's table, derived via immunoSEQ multiplex PCR, lists solely in-frame clones and lacks some. The V and J calls and clone size are taken from that table; D and trimming were inferred from the DNA. Of tens of thousands of clones in the sample, about 79% were seen once. The chain couples TRBV11-2 to TRBJ2-1; 9 bases fit TRBD1. Sequenced sample: peripheral blood. The clonotype originates from a human donor in a cohort sampled during active COVID-19. The CDR3 DNA reads TGTGCCAGCAGCTTCTTCGGGACAGGGCCCCATGAGCAGTTCTTC. It is translated as CASSFFGTGPHEQFF.